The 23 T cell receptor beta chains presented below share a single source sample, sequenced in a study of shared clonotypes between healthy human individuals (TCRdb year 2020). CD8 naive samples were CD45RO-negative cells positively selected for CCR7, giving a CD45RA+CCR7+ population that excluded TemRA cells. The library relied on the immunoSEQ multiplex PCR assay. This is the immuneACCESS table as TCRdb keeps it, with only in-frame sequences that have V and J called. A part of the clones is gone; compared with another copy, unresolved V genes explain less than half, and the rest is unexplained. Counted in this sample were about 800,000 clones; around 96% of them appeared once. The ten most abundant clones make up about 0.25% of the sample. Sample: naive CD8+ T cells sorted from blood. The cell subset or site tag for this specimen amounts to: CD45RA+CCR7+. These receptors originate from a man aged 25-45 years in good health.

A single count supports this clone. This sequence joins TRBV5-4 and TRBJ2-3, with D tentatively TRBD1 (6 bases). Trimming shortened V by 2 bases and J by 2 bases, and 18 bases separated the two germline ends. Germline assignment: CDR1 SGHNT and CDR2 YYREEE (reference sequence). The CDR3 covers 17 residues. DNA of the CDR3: TGTGCCAGCAGCTTCGAAATAACAGGGATGGACACAGATACGCAGTATTTT. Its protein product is CASSFEITGMDTDTQYF. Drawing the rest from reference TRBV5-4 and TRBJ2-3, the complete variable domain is ETGVTQSPTHLIKTRGQQVTLRCSSQSGHNTVSWYQQALGQGPQFIFQYYREEENGRGNFPPRFSGLQFPNYSSELNVNALELDDSALYLCASSFEITGMDTDTQYFGPGTRLTVL.

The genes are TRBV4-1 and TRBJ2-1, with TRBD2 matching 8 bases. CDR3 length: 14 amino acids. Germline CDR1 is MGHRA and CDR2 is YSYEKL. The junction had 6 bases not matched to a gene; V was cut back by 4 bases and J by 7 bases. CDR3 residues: CASSPTGGPNEQFF. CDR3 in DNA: TGCGCCAGCAGCCCGACGGGGGGGCCGAATGAGCAGTTCTTC.

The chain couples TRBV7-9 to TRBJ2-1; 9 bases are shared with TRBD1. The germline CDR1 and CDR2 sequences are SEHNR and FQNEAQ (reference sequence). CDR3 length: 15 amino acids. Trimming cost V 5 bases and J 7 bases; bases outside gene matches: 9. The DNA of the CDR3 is TGTGCCAGCAGCGGTACCGGGACAGGGATGAATGAGCAGTTCTTC. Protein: CASSGTGTGMNEQFF.

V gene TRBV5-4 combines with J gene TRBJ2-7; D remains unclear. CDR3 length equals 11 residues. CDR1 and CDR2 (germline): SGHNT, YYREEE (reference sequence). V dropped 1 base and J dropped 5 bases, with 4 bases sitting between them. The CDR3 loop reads CASSLWNEQYF. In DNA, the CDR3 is TGTGCCAGCAGCTTGTGGAACGAGCAGTACTTC.

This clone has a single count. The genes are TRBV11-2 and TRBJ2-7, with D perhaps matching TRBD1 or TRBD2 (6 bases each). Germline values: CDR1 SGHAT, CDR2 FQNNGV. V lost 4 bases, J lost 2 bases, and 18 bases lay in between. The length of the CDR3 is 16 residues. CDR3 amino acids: CASSSGAGRAAYEQYF. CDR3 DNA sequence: TGTGCCAGCAGCTCGGGGGCAGGTCGGGCTGCCTACGAGCAGTACTTC.

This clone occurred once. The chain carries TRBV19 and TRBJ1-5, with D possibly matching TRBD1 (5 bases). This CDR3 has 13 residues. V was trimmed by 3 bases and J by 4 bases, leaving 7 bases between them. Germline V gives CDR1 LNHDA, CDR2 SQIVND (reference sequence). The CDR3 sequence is CASSMTANQPQHF. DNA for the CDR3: TGTGCCAGTAGTATGACAGCGAATCAGCCCCAGCATTTT.

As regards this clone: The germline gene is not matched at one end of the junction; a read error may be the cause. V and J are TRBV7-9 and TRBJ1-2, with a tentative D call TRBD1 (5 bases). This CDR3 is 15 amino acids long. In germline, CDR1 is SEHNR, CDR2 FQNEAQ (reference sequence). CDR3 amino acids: CDSSYPGQHYYGYTF. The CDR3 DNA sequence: TGTGACAGCAGCTATCCAGGGCAGCATTACTATGGCTACACCTTC.

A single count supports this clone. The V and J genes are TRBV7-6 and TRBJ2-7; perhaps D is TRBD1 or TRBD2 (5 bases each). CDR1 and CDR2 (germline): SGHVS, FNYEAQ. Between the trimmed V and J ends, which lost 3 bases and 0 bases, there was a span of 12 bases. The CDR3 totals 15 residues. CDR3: CASSLTGDPSYEQYF. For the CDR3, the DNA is TGTGCCAGCAGCTTGACTGGGGACCCCTCCTACGAGCAGTACTTC.

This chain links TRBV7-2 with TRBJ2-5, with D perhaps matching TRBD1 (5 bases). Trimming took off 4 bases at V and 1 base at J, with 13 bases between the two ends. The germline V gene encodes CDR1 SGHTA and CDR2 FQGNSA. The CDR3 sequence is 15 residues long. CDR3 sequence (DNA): TGTGCCAGCAGCTCAGACAGCTACTTCCAAGAGACCCAGTACTTC. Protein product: CASSSDSYFQETQYF.

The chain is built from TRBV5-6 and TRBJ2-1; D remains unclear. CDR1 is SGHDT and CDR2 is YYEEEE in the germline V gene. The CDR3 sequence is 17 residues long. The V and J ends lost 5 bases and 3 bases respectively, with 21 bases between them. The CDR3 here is CASRGSSEILGYNEQFF. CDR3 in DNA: TGTGCCAGCAGAGGGTCCAGTGAAATCCTGGGCTACAATGAGCAGTTCTTC.

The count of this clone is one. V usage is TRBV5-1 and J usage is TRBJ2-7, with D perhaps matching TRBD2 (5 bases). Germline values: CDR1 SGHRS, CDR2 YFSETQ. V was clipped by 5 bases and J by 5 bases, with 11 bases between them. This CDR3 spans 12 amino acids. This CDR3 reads CASRRPGNEQYF. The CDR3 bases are TGCGCCAGCAGGAGGCCGGGGAACGAGCAGTACTTC.

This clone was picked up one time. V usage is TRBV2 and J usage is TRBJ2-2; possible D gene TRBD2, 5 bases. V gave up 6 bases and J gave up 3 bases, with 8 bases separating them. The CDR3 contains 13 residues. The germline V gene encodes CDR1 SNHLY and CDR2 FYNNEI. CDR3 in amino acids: CASRGAYTGELFF. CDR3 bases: TGTGCCAGCAGGGGAGCGTACACCGGGGAGCTGTTTTTT.

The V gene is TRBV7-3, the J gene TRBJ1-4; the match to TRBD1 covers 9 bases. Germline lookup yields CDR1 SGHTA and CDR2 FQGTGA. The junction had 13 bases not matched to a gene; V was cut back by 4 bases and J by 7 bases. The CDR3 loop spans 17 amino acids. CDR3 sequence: CASSYGQGQGLGEKLFF. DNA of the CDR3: TGTGCCAGCAGCTATGGCCAGGGACAGGGCTTAGGTGAAAAACTGTTTTTT.

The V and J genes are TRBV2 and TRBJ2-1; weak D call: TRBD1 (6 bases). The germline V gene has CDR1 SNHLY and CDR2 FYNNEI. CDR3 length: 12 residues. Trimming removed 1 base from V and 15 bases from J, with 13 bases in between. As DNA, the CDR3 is TGTGCCAGCAGTGAAGAAATTGGGGGCCCGTTCTTC. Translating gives CASSEEIGGPFF.

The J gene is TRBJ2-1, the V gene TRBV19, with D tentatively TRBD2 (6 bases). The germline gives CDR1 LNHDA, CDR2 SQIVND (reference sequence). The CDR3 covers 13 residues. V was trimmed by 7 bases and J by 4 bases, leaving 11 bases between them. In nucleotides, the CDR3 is TGTGCCAGTAAATCCCGGGAGTACAATGAGCAGTTCTTC. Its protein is CASKSREYNEQFF.

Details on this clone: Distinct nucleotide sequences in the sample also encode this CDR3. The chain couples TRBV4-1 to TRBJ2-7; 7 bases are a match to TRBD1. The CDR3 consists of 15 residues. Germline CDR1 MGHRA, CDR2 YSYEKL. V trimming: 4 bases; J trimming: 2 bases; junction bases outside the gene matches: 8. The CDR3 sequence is CASSPDPGQTYEQYF. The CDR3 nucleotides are TGCGCCAGCAGCCCTGACCCGGGACAGACCTACGAGCAGTACTTC.

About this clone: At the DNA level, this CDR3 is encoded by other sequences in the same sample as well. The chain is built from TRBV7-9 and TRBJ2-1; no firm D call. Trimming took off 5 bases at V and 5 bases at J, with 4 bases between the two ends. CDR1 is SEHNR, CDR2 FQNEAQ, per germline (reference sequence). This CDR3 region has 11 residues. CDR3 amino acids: CASSLNNEQFF. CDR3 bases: TGTGCCAGCAGCCTAAACAATGAGCAGTTCTTC.

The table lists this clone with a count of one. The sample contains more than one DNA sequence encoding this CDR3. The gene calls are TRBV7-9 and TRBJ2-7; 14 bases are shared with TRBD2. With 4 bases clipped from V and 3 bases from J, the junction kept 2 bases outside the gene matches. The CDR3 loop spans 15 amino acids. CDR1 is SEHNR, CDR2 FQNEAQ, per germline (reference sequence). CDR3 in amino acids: CASSSGTSGSYEQYF. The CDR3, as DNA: TGTGCCAGCAGCTCCGGGACTAGCGGGAGCTACGAGCAGTACTTC.

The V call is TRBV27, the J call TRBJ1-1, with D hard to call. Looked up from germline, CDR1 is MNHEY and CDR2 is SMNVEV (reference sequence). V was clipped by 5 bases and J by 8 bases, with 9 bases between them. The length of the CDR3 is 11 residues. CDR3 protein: CASSDRREAFF. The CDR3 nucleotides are TGTGCCAGCAGTGACCGACGAGAAGCTTTCTTT.

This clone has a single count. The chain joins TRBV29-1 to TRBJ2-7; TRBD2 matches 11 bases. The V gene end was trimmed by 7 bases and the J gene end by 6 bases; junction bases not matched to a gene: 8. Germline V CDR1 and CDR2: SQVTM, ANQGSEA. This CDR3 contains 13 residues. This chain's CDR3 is CSGATSGSFEQYF. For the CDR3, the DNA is TGCAGCGGCGCTACTAGCGGGAGTTTCGAGCAGTACTTC.

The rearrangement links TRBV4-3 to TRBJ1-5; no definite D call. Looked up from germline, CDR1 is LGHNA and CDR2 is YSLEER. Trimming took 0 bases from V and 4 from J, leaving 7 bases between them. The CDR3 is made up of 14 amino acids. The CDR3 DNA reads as TGCGCCAGCAGCCAAGATTTGGGAAATCAGCCCCAGCATTTT. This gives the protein CASSQDLGNQPQHF.

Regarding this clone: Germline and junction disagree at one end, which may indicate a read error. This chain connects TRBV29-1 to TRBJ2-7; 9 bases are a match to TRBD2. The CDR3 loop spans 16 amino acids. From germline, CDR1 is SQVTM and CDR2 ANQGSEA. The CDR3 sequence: CSVEGYRGRAVNEQYF. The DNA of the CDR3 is TGCAGCGTAGAAGGGTATCGCGGGAGGGCCGTCAACGAGCAGTACTTC.

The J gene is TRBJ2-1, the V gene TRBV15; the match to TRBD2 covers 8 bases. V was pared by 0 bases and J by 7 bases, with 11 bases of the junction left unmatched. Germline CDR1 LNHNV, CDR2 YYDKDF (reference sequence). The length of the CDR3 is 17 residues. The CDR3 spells CATSRDQGTRNLNEQFF. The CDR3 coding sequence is TGTGCCACCAGCAGAGATCAGGGGACTAGGAACCTAAATGAGCAGTTCTTC.